The clone carrying this TCR beta chain appeared a single time. The antigen remains unidentified. This entry belongs to a study of cytomegalovirus exposure and HLA in healthy donors. PCR employed 60 Vbeta and 13 Jbeta primers. Assay used: immunoSEQ multiplex PCR; TCRdb lists only in-frame clones, some missing. The table has approximately 190,000 clones, 80% to 90% seen once. Whole-study findings and limits: Certain indistinguishable V segments, among them TRBV6-2 and TRBV6-3, were excluded. Further analysis, carried out later, found HLA-associated TCR beta chains more clonally expanded than equally common other chains.

Trimming took 7 bases from V and 8 from J, leaving 17 bases between them. This CDR3 has 13 amino acids. The germline gives CDR1 SEHNR, CDR2 FQNEAQ (reference sequence). The chain employs TRBV7-9 and TRBJ1-2, with TRBD1 as a possible D gene (5 bases). This receptor was identified in a man younger than 40 in good health and CMV-seronegative. The source material was PBMCs. CDR3 amino acids: CASTATVRNGYTF. CDR3 bases: TGTGCCAGCACCGCGACAGTTCGGAACGGCTACACCTTC. The variable domain in full, with the rest retrieved from reference TRBV7-9 and TRBJ1-2, is DTGVSQNPRHKITKRGQNVTFRCDPISEHNRLYWYRQTLGQGPEFLTYFQNEAQLEKSRLLSDRFSAERPKGSFSTLEIQRTEQGDSAMYLCASTATVRNGYTFGSGTRLTVV.